Below, 12 T cell receptor beta chains from the same sample are listed, as sequenced in a study of T-cell reconstitution after alpha-beta-depleted transplantation in children. As it was prepared, the TCRbeta library received unique molecular identifiers. MiXCR was run by TCRdb on the PCR reads, yielding one entry per CDR3 protein. The sample includes 200,000 to 250,000 distinct CDR3 sequences, 12% of them seen just once. The sample here was PBMCs from the stem cell graft donor, taken from the stem cell graft. The receptor source for this set is a human donor who donated a stem cell graft to a child with acute lymphoblastic leukemia.

This clonotype was detected ten times or more. The rearrangement links TRBV7-2 to TRBJ1-6; the match to TRBD1 covers 7 bases. Germline V gives CDR1 SGHTA, CDR2 FQGNSA. The junction had 11 bases not matched to a gene; V was cut back by 5 bases and J by 10 bases. The CDR3 has 15 amino acids. The CDR3 is CASSRPTGVGSPLHF. DNA of the CDR3: TGTGCCAGCAGCCGACCTACAGGGGTGGGATCACCCCTCCACTTT. Full variable domain (rest looked up from reference TRBV7-2 and TRBJ1-6): GAGVSQSPSNKVTEKGKDVELRCDPISGHTALYWYRQSLGQGLEFLIYFQGNSAPDKSGLPSDRFSAERTGGSVSTLTIQRTQQEDSAVYLCASSRPTGVGSPLHFGNGTRLTVT.

This clonotype was counted many times. The gene calls are TRBV5-1 and TRBJ2-1; TRBD2 matches 7 bases. Trimming cost V 6 bases and J 7 bases; bases outside gene matches: 10. CDR3 length: 14 residues. In germline, CDR1 is SGHRS, CDR2 YFSETQ. CDR3 protein: CASTYWEGGNEQFF. As DNA, the CDR3 is TGCGCCAGCACCTATTGGGAGGGCGGGAATGAGCAGTTCTTC.

This sequence joins TRBV20-1 and TRBJ2-1; TRBD2 matches at 7 bases. CDR1 is DFQATT and CDR2 is SNEGSKA in the germline V gene (reference sequence). The CDR3 runs to 17 residues. The junction had 8 bases not matched to a gene; V was cut back by 0 bases and J by 0 bases. The CDR3 sequence: CSARDRGVGGSYNEQFF. The CDR3, as DNA: TGCAGTGCTAGAGACCGGGGGGTCGGAGGCTCCTACAATGAGCAGTTCTTC.

Concerning this clonotype: A much larger clone differs from this one at a single base, so this may be a read error. The CDR3 region is CAISAHRGNQPQHF. Written as DNA, the CDR3 is TGTGCCATCAGCGCACATCGGGGGAATCAGCCCCAGCATTTT. The genes are TRBV7-2 and TRBJ1-5, with D maybe TRBD1 (5 bases). The CDR3 runs 14 residues. Germline V gives CDR1 SGHTA, CDR2 FQGNSA. The variable domain in full, with the rest retrieved from reference TRBV7-2 and TRBJ1-5, is GAGVSQSPSNKVTEKGKDVELRCDPISGHTALYWYRQSLGQGLEFLIYFQGNSAPDKSGLPSDRFSAERTGGSVSTLTIQRTQQEDSAVYLCAISAHRGNQPQHFGDGTRLSIL.

This clonotype was observed many times. V is TRBV6-1 and J is TRBJ1-6; D is uncertain. Trimming pared 0 bases from V and 5 bases from J, leaving 8 bases between. CDR1 is MNHNS and CDR2 is SASEGT in the germline V gene. The CDR3 is 15 amino acids. The CDR3 sequence is CASSEARADNSPLHF. CDR3 nucleotides: TGTGCCAGCAGTGAAGCGAGGGCAGATAATTCACCCCTCCACTTT.

Ten or more counts support this clonotype. This chain connects TRBV5-6 to TRBJ1-1; a weak D match, TRBD1 (6 bases). There are 13 residues in the CDR3. Germline V gene lookup returns CDR1 SGHDT and CDR2 YYEEEE. V lost 4 bases, J lost 10 bases, and 17 bases lay in between. The CDR3 DNA is TGTGCCAGCAGCCTGAGACAGGCAGTCGTAGCTTTCTTT. Amino acids: CASSLRQAVVAFF.

This clonotype has ten or more counts. V gene TRBV20-1 combines with J gene TRBJ2-1; D is perhaps TRBD2 (5 bases). The ends were cut back, 5 bases at V and 3 bases at J, with 14 bases in the middle. Germline V gene lookup returns CDR1 DFQATT and CDR2 SNEGSKA (reference sequence). This CDR3 region has 14 residues. The CDR3 is CSAFSLGSYNEQFF. The CDR3 nucleotides read TGCAGTGCTTTCTCCCTGGGGAGCTACAATGAGCAGTTCTTC.

This clonotype was found many times. The rearrangement joins TRBV15 to TRBJ1-5, with TRBD1 identical over 7 bases. Germline V gene lookup returns CDR1 LNHNV and CDR2 YYDKDF (reference sequence). The CDR3 is 15 residues long. With V trimmed by 2 bases and J by 5 bases, 6 bases remained unmatched. CDR3 coding DNA: TGTGCCACCAGCAGAAACTCAGGGGGTGATCAGCCCCAGCATTTT. Amino acid sequence: CATSRNSGGDQPQHF.

This clonotype appeared many times. The chain joins TRBV27 to TRBJ2-7; TRBD2 is a possible D gene (6 bases). Trimming left V 5 bases short and J 3 bases short, with 14 bases between. Germline CDR1 is MNHEY and CDR2 is SMNVEV (reference sequence). The CDR3 covers 14 residues. CDR3 bases: TGTGCCAGCAGTCCGGCGGGACCGTACTACGAGCAGTACTTC. As protein: CASSPAGPYYEQYF.

In this sample, this clonotype turned up a few times. V gene TRBV19 combines with J gene TRBJ2-1, with TRBD2 identical over 9 bases. CDR3 length equals 13 residues. The germline V gene has CDR1 LNHDA and CDR2 SQIVND (reference sequence). V lost 7 bases, J lost 7 bases, and 5 bases stayed unmatched. CDR3 amino acids: CASKAGGPNEQFF. The CDR3 region has the DNA TGTGCCAGTAAGGCGGGAGGGCCAAATGAGCAGTTCTTC.

V usage is TRBV29-1 and J usage is TRBJ1-2, with a tentative D call TRBD1 (5 bases). V dropped 1 base and J dropped 6 bases, with 15 bases sitting between them. In germline, CDR1 is SQVTM, CDR2 ANQGSEA. The CDR3 sequence is 14 residues long. The CDR3 region has the DNA TGCAGCGTTGAAGCAAGCCAGGGATTCGATGGCTACACCTTC. Its translation: CSVEASQGFDGYTF.

With regard to this clonotype: At one end the junction does not follow the germline gene, possibly because of a read error. This chain links TRBV5-5 with TRBJ2-7; a weak D match, TRBD1 (6 bases). Germline-derived CDR1 and CDR2 are SGHKS and YYEKEE (reference sequence). The CDR3 totals 14 residues. CDR3: CASSSPRGSYGQYF. For the CDR3, the DNA is TGTGCCAGCAGCTCACCCAGGGGCTCCTACGGGCAGTACTTC.